This T cell receptor beta chain originates from a study of cytomegalovirus exposure and HLA in healthy donors. With 60 Vbeta and 13 Jbeta primers, the PCR was carried out. The repertoire was sequenced with immunoSEQ multiplex PCR; TCRdb's copy has only in-frame clones and lacks some. The sample yields about 130,000 clones, 83% seen once. This clone appeared once. This CDR3 is built from 16 residues. Germline CDR1 and CDR2: SGHAT and FQNNGV. J was trimmed by 1 base and V by 3 bases; bases with no gene match: 6. V and J are TRBV11-2 and TRBJ2-3; 8 nucleotides agree with TRBD2. This receptor was identified in a young man in good health and CMV-seropositive. The sample comprised PBMCs. This CDR3 is CASSLDRRGGTDTQYF. CDR3 bases: TGTGCCAGCAGCTTGGACCGGCGGGGGGGCACAGATACGCAGTATTTT.